The entry below gives a single T cell receptor (beta chain) sequence along with its context. This sample was taken from a study of blood T cell repertoires in COVID-19. Study context: Sites across the United States, Italy and Spain contributed samples from acute and convalescent COVID-19. PBMCs, B-cell-depleted T cells, or T cells provided the cDNA or gDNA that made up the material.

Per the original methods: Estimates of nucleated cell counts were drawn from the amplification of reference gene primers. This table comes from immunoSEQ multiplex PCR, and its TCRdb copy is limited to in-frame clones, with some not included. The DNA gave D and trimming, while V, J and clone size come from that table. The sample holds fewer than 150,000 clones, 85% to 90% seen once. The sample was peripheral blood. The sequence derives from a human donor in a cohort sampled during active COVID-19.

The chain's CDR3 is CASSLGLAGEETQYF. CDR3 nucleotide sequence: TGTGCCAGCAGCTTGGGTCTAGCGGGAGAAGAGACCCAGTACTTC. The J gene is TRBJ2-5, the V gene TRBV5-4; 10 positions agree with TRBD2. This CDR3 comprises 15 residues. V was pared by 0 bases and J by 3 bases, with 2 bases of the junction left unmatched. Germline V lookup: CDR1 SGHNT, CDR2 YYREEE (reference sequence).